Listed below are T cell receptor beta chains from one sample, sequenced in a study of blood T cells in healthy people across ages. Each CDR3 protein gets one entry after TCRdb re-called the 5' RACE reads with MiXCR. The table lists hundreds of thousands of distinct CDR3 sequences, around 21% of them singletons. Sequenced input: blood. These receptors came from a man aged 70-80 years in good health. Each CDR3 is given with its conserved first and last residue. Each record gives: J gene, V gene, clone size, D gene, CDR3 protein, CDR3 DNA. A D gene is named only where the DNA matches it firmly. Size is stated for part of the rows, as once, few or many counts, or as a class when the clone is expanded.

TRBJ1-1,TRBV11-1,few,TRBD1,CASSTDRAGVEAFF,TGTGCCAGCAGCACCGACAGGGCGGGCGTTGAAGCTTTCTTT
TRBJ2-7,TRBV18,few,TRBD1,CASSPSWTGLWDEQYF,TGTGCCAGCTCACCCTCTTGGACAGGACTCTGGGACGAGCAGTACTTC
TRBJ2-3,TRBV5-1,.,.,CASSLGESADTQYF,TGCGCCAGCAGCTTGGGGGAGTCTGCAGATACGCAGTATTTT
TRBJ2-5,TRBV5-1,.,TRBD2,CASSLSTSGTQETQYF,TGCGCCAGCAGCTTGTCGACTAGCGGGACCCAAGAGACCCAGTACTTC
TRBJ2-1,TRBV4-2,.,.,CASSQDTENEQFF,TGTGCCAGCAGCCAAGATACGGAAAATGAGCAGTTCTTC
TRBJ2-7,TRBV6-2/TRBV6-3,.,.,CASNQFVDPVYEQYF,TGTGCCAGCAACCAGTTCGTGGACCCTGTCTACGAGCAGTACTTC
TRBJ1-6,TRBV3-1,few,.,CASSPGGARSSYNSPLHF,TGTGCCAGCAGCCCTGGAGGGGCACGGAGCTCCTATAATTCACCCCTCCACTTT
TRBJ2-7,TRBV20-1,few,.,CSAQGQSEQYF,TGCAGTGCCCAGGGACAAAGCGAGCAGTACTTC
TRBJ2-3,TRBV6-1,once,TRBD2,CASRHGGAIADTQYF,TGTGCCAGCAGACACGGGGGGGCGATAGCAGATACGCAGTATTTT
TRBJ1-2,TRBV3-1,.,.,CASSSGATGYTF,TGTGCCAGCAGTTCGGGGGCGACGGGCTACACCTTC
TRBJ2-5,TRBV6-1,.,.,CASSANGGETQYF,TGTGCCAGCAGTGCCAACGGGGGAGAGACCCAGTACTTC
TRBJ1-4,TRBV12-3/TRBV12-4,few,.,CASSLGGFEKLFF,TGTGCCAGCAGTTTGGGGGGATTTGAGAAGCTGTTTTTT
TRBJ2-7,TRBV7-9,few,.,CASSLANRGGTSYEQYF,TGTGCCAGCAGCTTAGCGAATAGGGGAGGTACCTCCTACGAGCAGTACTTC
TRBJ2-5,TRBV5-1,few,TRBD1,CASREDRGLSETQYF,TGCGCCAGCAGGGAGGATAGGGGGCTGAGCGAGACCCAGTACTTC
TRBJ2-1,TRBV19,few,TRBD1,CASSTGGTGNNEQFF,TGTGCCAGTAGTACCGGCGGGACAGGTAACAATGAGCAGTTCTTC
TRBJ2-7,TRBV6-1,.,TRBD2,CASSPGLVGCGQYF,TGTGCCAGCAGTCCCGGACTAGTCGGCTGCGGGCAGTACTTC
TRBJ1-1,TRBV18,few,.,CASSPPGILNTEAFF,TGTGCCAGCTCACCACCGGGGATCCTGAACACTGAAGCTTTCTTT
TRBJ1-4,TRBV7-8,few,TRBD1,CASSPWTGNDEKLFF,TGTGCCAGCAGCCCGTGGACAGGGAACGATGAAAAACTGTTTTTT
TRBJ2-5,TRBV29-1,.,TRBD2,CSVERTSGIGTQYF,TGCAGCGTTGAAAGGACTAGCGGGATAGGGACCCAGTACTTC
TRBJ1-6,TRBV9,.,.,CASSVDLPGASSPLHF,TGTGCCAGCAGCGTAGATCTTCCCGGGGCTAGTTCACCCCTCCACTTT
TRBJ2-1,TRBV15,few,TRBD2,CATSREASGYNEQFF,TGTGCCACCAGCAGAGAGGCTAGCGGCTACAATGAGCAGTTCTTC
TRBJ2-1,TRBV12-3/TRBV12-4,many,TRBD2,CASSTRLADYNEQFF,TGTGCCAGCAGTACCCGACTAGCGGATTACAATGAGCAGTTCTTC
TRBJ2-3,TRBV20-1,few,TRBD2,CSAPQAGGDDTQYF,TGCAGTGCCCCGCAAGCGGGAGGTGATGATACGCAGTATTTT
TRBJ2-3,TRBV7-9,few,.,CASGPTDTQYF,TGTGCCAGCGGGCCCACAGATACGCAGTATTTT
TRBJ2-7,TRBV20-1,.,TRBD1,CSAFRTGDYEQYF,TGCAGTGCCTTCCGGACAGGGGACTACGAGCAGTACTTC
TRBJ2-1,TRBV12-3/TRBV12-4,.,.,CAGSPDGTYNEQFF,TGTGCCGGCAGCCCGGACGGCACCTACAATGAGCAGTTCTTC